Detailed here is one T cell receptor beta chain. What it binds is not known. The data are from a study of beta chain features in type 1 diabetes. Study findings and constraints: PCR might pick shorter templates more often, in the same way for patients and controls.

The study reverse transcribed the entire isolated RNA, so it sequenced expressed TCRB transcripts. TCRdb's table, derived via immunoSEQ multiplex PCR, lists solely in-frame clones and lacks some. The sample holds under 250,000 clones; roughly 13% are singletons and the top ten take around 0.03%. Looked up from germline, CDR1 is SGHRS and CDR2 is YFSETQ. The trim removed 6 bases at V and 6 bases at J, leaving 11 bases unmatched. The CDR3 sequence is 14 residues long. Sequencing used naive CD4+ T cells from blood. This TCR was sampled from a woman between 40 and 55 years old in good health. V usage is TRBV5-1 and J usage is TRBJ1-2, with 7 bases matching TRBD1. This chain's CDR3 is CASIGRKGADGYTF. The DNA for the CDR3 is TGCGCCAGCATAGGGCGAAAGGGGGCGGATGGCTACACCTTC.